These 20 T cell receptor beta chains were all obtained from the same sample, sequenced in a study of cytomegalovirus exposure and HLA in healthy donors. The PCR was carried out with 60 Vbeta primers and 13 Jbeta primers. Clones were sequenced by immunoSEQ multiplex PCR, and TCRdb holds only the in-frame ones, with some missing. The data hold some 170,000 clones, with almost 80% observed a single time. Sequenced input: PBMCs. Receptor source: a man in his forties in good health and CMV-seropositive.

This chain joins TRBV28 and TRBJ2-3; maybe TRBD2 (5 bases). The germline V gene encodes CDR1 MDHEN and CDR2 SYDVKM. The CDR3 covers 15 residues. The V end was cut by 4 bases, the J end by 1 base, with 12 bases between. The CDR3 DNA follows: TGTGCCAGCAGTTCAGCGGAGTCTCGCACAGATACGCAGTATTTT. Its protein product is CASSSAESRTDTQYF.

This clone was observed a handful of times. J is TRBJ1-1 and V is TRBV29-1, with 8 positions matching TRBD1. Germline V gene data show CDR1 as SQVTM and CDR2 as ANQGSEA. CDR3 length: 13 amino acids. V lost 7 bases and J lost 5; bases outside the gene matches: 9. CDR3 loop: CSAAGQGGTEAFF. The CDR3 region has the DNA TGCAGCGCCGCCGGACAGGGTGGGACTGAAGCTTTCTTT.

The chain is built from TRBV10-3 and TRBJ2-3, with TRBD2 matching over 8 bases. The CDR3 is 17 amino acids. CDR1 and CDR2 from the germline V gene are ENHRY and SYGVKD. Trimming took 10 bases from V and 0 from J; bases not matched to a gene: 15. This chain's CDR3 is CATGRALSGSSTDTQYF. CDR3 in DNA: TGTGCCACGGGTAGGGCGTTAAGCGGGAGTAGCACAGATACGCAGTATTTT.

V gene TRBV7-9 combines with J gene TRBJ1-1; maybe TRBD1 (6 bases). CDR3 length: 14 residues. The V end was cut by 3 bases, the J end by 5 bases, with 13 bases between. Germline CDR1 is SEHNR and CDR2 is FQNEAQ (reference sequence). The CDR3 bases are TGTGCCAGCAGCTTCCAACAGGGCGGGACTGAAGCTTTCTTT. This translates into CASSFQQGGTEAFF. The full variable domain, in which reference TRBV7-9 and TRBJ1-1 provide the parts outside the CDR3, is DTGVSQNPRHKITKRGQNVTFRCDPISEHNRLYWYRQTLGQGPEFLTYFQNEAQLEKSRLLSDRFSAERPKGSFSTLEIQRTEQGDSAMYLCASSFQQGGTEAFFGQGTRLTVV.

The V gene is TRBV2, the J gene TRBJ2-1; possibly TRBD1 for D (6 bases). Trimming cost V 0 bases and J 5 bases, with 17 bases left between them. CDR1 and CDR2 from the germline V gene are SNHLY and FYNNEI. This CDR3 region has 17 residues. The DNA of the CDR3 is TGTGCCAGCAGTGAAGCGCCCCCCGGGACACCGAACAATGAGCAGTTCTTC. Protein sequence: CASSEAPPGTPNNEQFF.

The J gene is TRBJ1-2, the V gene TRBV5-4; no clear D gene. V was trimmed by 1 base and J by 0 bases, leaving 10 bases between them. This CDR3 has 15 residues. From germline, CDR1 is SGHNT and CDR2 YYREEE (reference sequence). This CDR3 is CASSLWAAANYGYTF. The CDR3 DNA sequence: TGTGCCAGCAGCTTGTGGGCCGCAGCTAACTATGGCTACACCTTC. Variable domain in full (rest from reference TRBV5-4 and TRBJ1-2): ETGVTQSPTHLIKTRGQQVTLRCSSQSGHNTVSWYQQALGQGPQFIFQYYREEENGRGNFPPRFSGLQFPNYSSELNVNALELDDSALYLCASSLWAAANYGYTFGSGTRLTVV.

The CDR3 region has the DNA TGTGCCAGCAGCTTAGCGCAAGGACTAGGGGTCCACAATGAGCAGTTCTTC. Its protein is CASSLAQGLGVHNEQFF. The chain has TRBV7-8 and TRBJ2-1; 7 bases fit TRBD2. The CDR3 runs 17 residues. After removal of 0 bases from V and 5 bases from J, the junction contained 10 bases not matched to a gene. Per germline, CDR1 SGHVS and CDR2 FQNEAQ.

The V and J genes are TRBV5-1 and TRBJ1-3; D not certain. This CDR3 region has 17 residues. In germline, CDR1 is SGHRS, CDR2 YFSETQ. V was clipped by 0 bases and J by 1 base, with 14 bases between them. The CDR3 DNA reads as TGCGCCAGCAGCTTGGAAGTTCTGGGCGGGTCTGGAAACACCATATATTTT. This gives the protein CASSLEVLGGSGNTIYF.

The rearrangement uses TRBV6-1 and TRBJ2-4; TRBD2 agrees at 11 bases. Looked up from germline, CDR1 is MNHNS and CDR2 is SASEGT. The length of the CDR3 is 17 residues. J lost 4 bases, V lost 0 bases, and 5 bases had no gene match. The CDR3 is CASSEAMGLAAKNIQYF. CDR3 in DNA: TGTGCCAGCAGTGAAGCCATGGGACTAGCGGCAAAAAACATTCAGTACTTC.

This chain connects TRBV2 to TRBJ2-1, with a tentative D call TRBD1 (8 bases). The CDR3 spans 12 residues. V was shortened by 6 bases and J by 7 bases, with 10 bases between the two germline ends. Germline V gene sequence: CDR1 SNHLY, CDR2 FYNNEI. This CDR3 reads CASRQGGNEQFF. The CDR3 nucleotides read TGTGCCAGCAGACAGGGGGGGAATGAGCAGTTCTTC.

This clone was seen a handful of times. The chain recombines TRBV30 with TRBJ2-3; a weak D match, TRBD2 (6 bases). This CDR3 region has 15 residues. In germline, CDR1 is GTSNPN, CDR2 SVGIG (reference sequence). V gave up 1 base and J gave up 5 bases, with 16 bases separating them. CDR3 amino acids: CAWSAFTGVVDTQYF. DNA for the CDR3: TGTGCCTGGAGTGCGTTTACGGGAGTTGTAGATACGCAGTATTTT.

The chain combines TRBV19 with TRBJ1-4, with a possible D match to TRBD1 (6 bases). Per germline, CDR1 LNHDA and CDR2 SQIVND (reference sequence). The V gene lost 0 bases and the J gene lost 4 bases, with 9 bases spanning the gap. CDR3 size: 15 residues. The CDR3 protein is CASSIDSGHNEKLFF. The CDR3 DNA is TGTGCCAGTAGTATAGATTCGGGACATAATGAAAAACTGTTTTTT.

The chain employs TRBV2 and TRBJ2-7; TRBD2 matches 8 bases. Germline trimming cut 2 bases from V and 0 bases from J; bases unmatched to any gene: 3. Germline V gene data show CDR1 as SNHLY and CDR2 as FYNNEI. The CDR3 covers 15 residues. DNA for the CDR3: TGTGCCAGCAGTGAAATTAGCGGGAACTCCTACGAGCAGTACTTC. Residues: CASSEISGNSYEQYF.

The chain is built from TRBV12-5 and TRBJ2-3; TRBD1 matches 11 bases. The CDR3 totals 15 residues. Germline CDR1 LGHNT, CDR2 FRNRAP. The V and J ends lost 5 bases and 6 bases, in that order; junction bases with no gene match: 7. CDR3 amino acids: CASGPGQGDIDTQYF. The CDR3 DNA reads as TGTGCTAGTGGTCCGGGACAGGGGGACATCGATACGCAGTATTTT.

The table lists this clone with a few counts. The chain combines TRBV21-1 with TRBJ1-5; the D call of TRBD1 is as the table states it, not checked on the DNA. TRBV21-1 is a pseudogene segment. This CDR3 is built from 15 residues. The CDR3 reads CASSKGGQGDQPQHF. In nucleotides, the CDR3 is TGTGCCAGCAGCAAAGGGGGACAGGGCGATCAGCCCCAGCATTTT.

This clone has only one observation. The chain is built from TRBV27 and TRBJ1-5; D might be TRBD1 (5 bases). This CDR3 spans 14 amino acids. Germline CDR1 is MNHEY and CDR2 is SMNVEV (reference sequence). Trimming removed 6 bases at V and 5 bases at J, with 14 bases between. CDR3 sequence: CASRGARGDQPQHF. As DNA, the CDR3 is TGTGCCAGCAGGGGTGCTCGGGGGGATCAGCCCCAGCATTTT.

The chain recombines TRBV27 with TRBJ2-7, with D perhaps matching TRBD2 (5 bases). Germline CDR1 and CDR2: MNHEY and SMNVEV (reference sequence). This CDR3 region has 13 residues. V was pared by 2 bases and J by 3 bases, with 8 bases between. The chain's CDR3 is CASSLIRDYEQYF. CDR3 sequence (DNA): TGTGCCAGCAGTTTAATACGGGACTACGAGCAGTACTTC.

This chain joins TRBV27 and TRBJ1-2; D gene ambiguous. V was cut by 0 bases and J by 2 bases, with 10 bases left in between. The length of the CDR3 is 15 residues. Germline V gene lookup returns CDR1 MNHEY and CDR2 SMNVEV (reference sequence). The CDR3 loop reads CASSLSSALNYGYTF. The CDR3 DNA follows: TGTGCCAGCAGTTTATCGTCCGCACTAAACTATGGCTACACCTTC.

The gene calls are TRBV29-1 and TRBJ2-3; weak D call: TRBD2 (5 bases). Deletions cut 6 bases from V and 4 bases from J, with 20 bases between. From germline, CDR1 is SQVTM and CDR2 ANQGSEA. This CDR3 is built from 15 residues. This CDR3 reads CSVTKPLPRPDTQYF. For the CDR3, the DNA is TGCAGCGTGACTAAACCCCTCCCAAGGCCAGATACGCAGTATTTT.

The gene calls are TRBV11-1 and TRBJ2-1; 10 positions agree with TRBD2. Unmatched junction bases numbered 12, after V lost 4 bases and J lost 6 bases. Germline-derived CDR1 and CDR2 are SGHAT and FQDESV (reference sequence). This CDR3 contains 17 residues. CDR3 sequence reads: CASSSPGLAEIANEQFF. The CDR3 nucleotides read TGTGCCAGCAGCTCGCCCGGACTAGCGGAGATCGCCAATGAGCAGTTCTTC. Supplemented by reference TRBV11-1 and TRBJ2-1, the full variable domain reads EAEVAQSPRYKITEKSQAVAFWCDPISGHATLYWYRQILGQGPELLVQFQDESVVDDSQLPKDRFSAERLKGVDSTLKIQPAELGDSAMYLCASSSPGLAEIANEQFFGPGTRLTVL.